This TCR beta chain appears in the sequencing data of a study of shared clonotypes between healthy human individuals. This clone turned up a few times. Its antigen is not identified. The CDR3 is 14 residues long. Germline V CDR1 and CDR2: SGDLS, YYNGEE. Trimming shortened V by 4 bases and J by 2 bases, and 12 bases separated the two germline ends. DNA at roughly 0.2 ug, 25,000 to 30,000 T cell genomes, went into sorted-subset replicate PCRs. Clones were sequenced by immunoSEQ multiplex PCR, and TCRdb holds only the in-frame ones, with some missing. The profile shows about 960,000 clones, less than 85% of them singletons. Study-level results: A handful of donors held about 5% of naive CD4 clonotypes in common.

The sequence was collected from a man aged 18 to 35 in good health. The specimen sequenced was memory CD4+ T cells sorted from blood. Subset denoted: CD45RA-negative fraction. The chain combines TRBV9 with TRBJ1-1; D gene unclear. The CDR3 DNA is TGTGCCAGCAGCCCCCGTGTGGAAAACACTGAAGCTTTCTTT. Its protein is CASSPRVENTEAFF.